This TCR beta chain was obtained from a study of T cell repertoires in cytomegalovirus infection. Overall study: CMV epitopes in the study were HLA-C-restricted (recently identified) and HLA-B-restricted (well studied). Indications came from public TCR beta signatures; they pointed to CMV infection and to a matching HLA type.

Germline CDR1 MNHNS, CDR2 SASEGT. The CDR3 extends over 16 amino acids. J gave up 2 bases and V 7 bases, and 12 bases lay outside the gene matches. Study-level findings and limits: HLA-C-restricted TCR beta clonotypes specific for CMV led the ex vivo response.

TCRdb ran MiXCR on the reads and lists one entry per CDR3 protein. The sample gives 600,000 to 700,000 distinct CDR3 sequences, roughly 36% of which show up once; around a sixth is in the top ten. Of note for this clonotype: Antigen specificity is unknown.

This TCR was sampled from a human donor in good health (CMV status not recorded). Some clones in this sample may be carry-over from other donors' samples. Sequenced here: cultured PBMCs, sampled from culture after CMV antigen stimulation. The rearrangement joins TRBV6-1 to TRBJ2-5, with 8 bases matching TRBD2. The CDR3 loop is CASTRRGGWGQETQYF. The CDR3 DNA follows: TGTGCCAGCACCCGACGGGGGGGATGGGGGCAAGAGACCCAGTACTTC.